A selection of T cell receptor beta chains follows, all from one sample in a study of tumor-infiltrating lymphocytes in primary liver carcinoma. TCRdb redid the calling of the multiplex PCR reads with MiXCR, one entry per CDR3 protein. The sample includes some 190,000 distinct CDR3 sequences, 60% of them seen just once. The sample comprised peripheral blood. The receptors derive from a man aged 40-49 years with primary liver carcinoma and hepatitis B virus infection. Both conserved end residues are part of each CDR3. A D gene is named only where the DNA matches it firmly. Only part of the rows carry a size: once, few, many, or a class if the clone is expanded.

V: TRBV12-3/TRBV12-4
D: -
J: TRBJ1-2
size: few
DNA: TGTGCCAGCAGTTTAATCGCCGAATATGGCTACACCTTC
CDR3: CASSLIAEYGYTF

V: TRBV5-5
D: -
J: TRBJ2-5
size: -
DNA: TGTGCCAGCAGCCCCGGAGAGACGGGAGTGGAGACGCAGTACTTC
CDR3: CASSPGETGVETQYF

V: TRBV6-5
D: TRBD2
J: TRBJ2-3
size: many
DNA: TGTGCCAGCAGTTTGGGACTAGCGGGAGTATTAGATACGCAGTATTTT
CDR3: CASSLGLAGVLDTQYF

V: TRBV4-1
D: -
J: TRBJ2-3
size: -
DNA: TGCGCCAGCAGCCAAGTACAGGGCTCTAGCACAGATACGCAGTATTTT
CDR3: CASSQVQGSSTDTQYF

V: TRBV4-1
D: -
J: TRBJ1-3
size: many
DNA: TGCGCCAGCAGCCAAGCTGGAAACACCATATATTTT
CDR3: CASSQAGNTIYF

V: TRBV11-3
D: -
J: TRBJ2-7
size: many
DNA: TGTGCCAGCAGCTTAGTCGGGAATTACGAGCAGTACTTC
CDR3: CASSLVGNYEQYF

V: TRBV6-6
D: -
J: TRBJ2-5
size: -
DNA: TGTGCCAGCAGTTACTTGGGGACTCCGTACCAAGAGACCCAGTACTTC
CDR3: CASSYLGTPYQETQYF

V: TRBV6-5
D: TRBD2
J: TRBJ2-1
size: -
DNA: TGTGCCAGCACCCCGGGCGTGCTAGCGGGAGAATGGGAGCAGTTCTTC
CDR3: CASTPGVLAGEWEQFF

V: TRBV11-2
D: -
J: TRBJ2-5
size: many
DNA: TGTGCCAGCAGCTTAGGGGCCGGGGGCGGATACCAAGAGACCCAGTACTTC
CDR3: CASSLGAGGGYQETQYF

V: TRBV6-5
D: TRBD1
J: TRBJ1-2
size: -
DNA: TGTGCCAGCAGTGAAGCCCCGTCGGGACAGGGGGGACCCTACACCTTC
CDR3: CASSEAPSGQGGPYTF